A selection of T cell receptor beta chains follows, all from one sample in a study of technical replicates of blood from several donors. Sequenced by immunoSEQ multiplex PCR; TCRdb stores in-frame clones only, minus some. The sample shows some 62,000 clones, around 87% of them seen only once. Sequenced input: PBMCs. The receptors were gathered from a human donor in good health. Some clones in this sample may be carry-over from other donors' samples. The CDR3 runs from the conserved cysteine through the conserved F or W. Each record gives: clone size, J gene, V gene, D gene, CDR3 DNA, CDR3 protein. A D gene is named only where the DNA matches it firmly. The size of a clone is reported for some rows only, either as once, few or many, or as a class for expanded clones.

size: -; J: TRBJ2-7; V: TRBV27; D: TRBD2; DNA: TGTGCCAGCAGTTTATCATGGGCTCCGGCTAGCGGGAACTACGAGCAGTACTTC; CDR3: CASSLSWAPASGNYEQYF
size: -; J: TRBJ1-2; V: TRBV27; D: TRBD1; DNA: TGTGCCAGCAGTTTACTGGACAGGAGCGGCTACACCTTC; CDR3: CASSLLDRSGYTF
size: -; J: TRBJ1-4; V: TRBV30; D: -; DNA: TGTGCCTGGAGTGCCCCCCAGGGCGGTGAAAAACTGTTTTTT; CDR3: CAWSAPQGGEKLFF
size: -; J: TRBJ2-7; V: TRBV10-3; D: TRBD2; DNA: TGTGCCATCAGTGTTAGCGGGGGGGACGAGCAGTACTTC; CDR3: CAISVSGGDEQYF
size: -; J: TRBJ1-3; V: TRBV6-6; D: -; DNA: TGTGCCAGCAGTTTTCGGCGGTCTGGAAACACCATATATTTT; CDR3: CASSFRRSGNTIYF
size: -; J: TRBJ2-7; V: TRBV6-5; D: TRBD2; DNA: TGTGCCAGCAGACACACAACTAGCGGGGAGTACGAGCAGTACTTC; CDR3: CASRHTTSGEYEQYF
size: -; J: TRBJ2-1; V: TRBV30; D: -; DNA: TGTGCCTGGAGTCGTGGGGCCTCCTCCCTATACAATGAGCAGTTCTTC; CDR3: CAWSRGASSLYNEQFF
size: -; J: TRBJ1-6; V: TRBV5-1; D: -; DNA: TGCGCCAGCAGCTTCCGGGATGTCTCACCCCTCCACTTT; CDR3: CASSFRDVSPLHF
size: -; J: TRBJ2-1; V: TRBV9; D: -; DNA: TGTGCCAGCAGCGCCTCGGGTCTGGGCTACAATGAGCAGTTCTTC; CDR3: CASSASGLGYNEQFF
size: -; J: TRBJ2-7; V: TRBV27; D: TRBD2; DNA: TGTGCCAGCTCTCTAGCGGTTAATTCCTACGAGCAGTACTTC; CDR3: CASSLAVNSYEQYF
size: once; J: TRBJ2-7; V: TRBV18; D: -; DNA: TGTGCCAGCTCACCATTCACCTACGAGCAGTACTTC; CDR3: CASSPFTYEQYF
size: once; J: TRBJ2-7; V: TRBV4-1; D: TRBD1; DNA: TGCGCCAGCAGCCAAGGGGGACAGGGGGCCTACGAGCAGTACTTC; CDR3: CASSQGGQGAYEQYF
size: -; J: TRBJ2-7; V: TRBV4-2; D: TRBD2; DNA: TGTGCCAGCAGCCAAGTATCAAGCGGGGGGGCCAGATGGAGCGAGCAGTACTTC; CDR3: CASSQVSSGGARWSEQYF
size: -; J: TRBJ1-3; V: TRBV7-9; D: TRBD1; DNA: TGTGCCAGCAGTCAAGGGGTGGGACAGGGCTCTGGAAACACCATATATTTT; CDR3: CASSQGVGQGSGNTIYF
size: -; J: TRBJ2-2; V: TRBV2; D: TRBD1; DNA: TGTGCCAGCAGCCCAGACAGGGGCGCCGGGGAGCTGTTTTTT; CDR3: CASSPDRGAGELFF
size: -; J: TRBJ1-3; V: TRBV29-1; D: TRBD1; DNA: TGCAGCGCCCACTTGACAGGGGCTGGAAACACCATATATTTT; CDR3: CSAHLTGAGNTIYF
size: -; J: TRBJ2-5; V: TRBV4-3; D: TRBD2; DNA: TGCGCCAGCAGCCTCATGGGGAGGGGAGGGACCCAGTACTTC; CDR3: CASSLMGRGGTQYF
size: -; J: TRBJ1-2; V: TRBV30; D: -; DNA: TGTGCCTGGAGTGCTGGGCCTTCTAACTATGGCTACACCTTC; CDR3: CAWSAGPSNYGYTF
size: few; J: TRBJ2-1; V: TRBV9; D: TRBD2; DNA: TGTGCCAGCAGCGTAGGGGGGACTAGCGCTAAAAATGAGCAGTTCTTC; CDR3: CASSVGGTSAKNEQFF
size: -; J: TRBJ2-1; V: TRBV9; D: -; DNA: TGTGCCAGCAGCAAAAACAGGGGGGAGGGAAATGAGCAGTTCTTC; CDR3: CASSKNRGEGNEQFF
size: -; J: TRBJ2-1; V: TRBV14; D: TRBD2; DNA: TGTGCCAGCAGCCAGGGACTAGCGGGAGCCGGGTGGGACTACAATGAGCAGTTCTTC; CDR3: CASSQGLAGAGWDYNEQFF
size: few; J: TRBJ2-7; V: TRBV18; D: -; DNA: TGTGCCAGCTCACCATTAGCCCTCGGGGGGCCCTACGAGCAGTACTTC; CDR3: CASSPLALGGPYEQYF
size: -; J: TRBJ1-2; V: TRBV12-5; D: TRBD1; DNA: TGTGCTAGTGGTTTGCCAATGTTAGGGACAGCTAACTATGGCTACACCTTC; CDR3: CASGLPMLGTANYGYTF
size: -; J: TRBJ2-7; V: TRBV4-2; D: -; DNA: TGTGCCAGCAGCCAACCTGGATCTAGCTACGAGCAGTACTTC; CDR3: CASSQPGSSYEQYF
size: -; J: TRBJ1-4; V: TRBV15; D: -; DNA: TGTGCCACCAGCAGAGTGGCAGGAGGTAACGAAAAACTGTTTTTT; CDR3: CATSRVAGGNEKLFF
size: -; J: TRBJ1-6; V: TRBV5-6; D: -; DNA: TGTGCCAGCAGCATCCGGGACTGGAATTCACCCCTCCACTTT; CDR3: CASSIRDWNSPLHF
size: -; J: TRBJ2-1; V: TRBV7-9; D: TRBD1; DNA: TGTGCCAGCAGCTCGCTGGGGGACAGGGGTTGGGGCGAGCAGTTCTTC; CDR3: CASSSLGDRGWGEQFF
size: -; J: TRBJ2-7; V: TRBV11-2; D: -; DNA: TGTGCCAGCAGCTTAGTACAGGACGAGCAGTACTTC; CDR3: CASSLVQDEQYF
size: -; J: TRBJ1-3; V: TRBV19; D: TRBD1; DNA: TGTGCCAGTAGTATTCGGTGGACAGGCGACTTCTCTGGAAACACCATATATTTT; CDR3: CASSIRWTGDFSGNTIYF
size: -; J: TRBJ1-6; V: TRBV5-6; D: -; DNA: TGTGCCAGCAGCCCGAGGACTGTCTCCTATAATTCACCCCTCCACTTT; CDR3: CASSPRTVSYNSPLHF
size: -; J: TRBJ2-3; V: TRBV14; D: TRBD2; DNA: TGTGCCAGCAGCCCCATGCGGGCGGGAGTCAGCACAGATACGCAGTATTTT; CDR3: CASSPMRAGVSTDTQYF
size: -; J: TRBJ1-5; V: TRBV18; D: -; DNA: TGTGCCAGCTCACCACATGAGGATCAGCCCCAGCATTTT; CDR3: CASSPHEDQPQHF
size: -; J: TRBJ1-5; V: TRBV5-8; D: TRBD1; DNA: TGTGCCAGCAGCACGGAAGACAGGGTCATGAATCAGCCCCAGCATTTT; CDR3: CASSTEDRVMNQPQHF
size: -; J: TRBJ1-1; V: TRBV5-1; D: -; DNA: TGCGCCAGCATCGGAGTGGGGAACACTGAAGCTTTCTTT; CDR3: CASIGVGNTEAFF
size: -; J: TRBJ2-7; V: TRBV4-1; D: TRBD1; DNA: TGCGCCAGCAGCCGAATGACAGGGACCGAGCAGTACTTC; CDR3: CASSRMTGTEQYF
size: -; J: TRBJ1-2; V: TRBV19; D: TRBD1; DNA: TGTGCCAGTAGTGCTTACCGGGACAGGGGGTATGGCTACACCTTC; CDR3: CASSAYRDRGYGYTF
size: -; J: TRBJ1-1; V: TRBV5-4; D: -; DNA: TGTGCCAGCAGCTGGCCCCAGGCGAACACTGAAGCTTTCTTT; CDR3: CASSWPQANTEAFF
size: -; J: TRBJ2-5; V: TRBV2; D: -; DNA: TGTGCCAGCAGATCTGCACAGGAGACCCAGTACTTC; CDR3: CASRSAQETQYF
size: -; J: TRBJ2-7; V: TRBV5-1; D: TRBD2; DNA: TGCGCCAGCAGCTGGGGAGCAGCGGGAGCCTACGAGCAGTACTTC; CDR3: CASSWGAAGAYEQYF
size: -; J: TRBJ2-7; V: TRBV29-1; D: TRBD2; DNA: TGCAGCGGGACTAGCAACTACGAGCAGTACTTC; CDR3: CSGTSNYEQYF
size: few; J: TRBJ2-1; V: TRBV4-2; D: TRBD2; DNA: TGTGCCAGCAGCCAAGAGTCATTAGCGGGGGCCGTGGATGAGCAGTTCTTC; CDR3: CASSQESLAGAVDEQFF
size: -; J: TRBJ1-1; V: TRBV7-2; D: -; DNA: TGTGCCAGCAGCTTAACTATCGCGGGGAAGGATGCCGCCCCAACTTTT; CDR3: CASSLTIAGKDAAPTF
size: -; J: TRBJ1-2; V: TRBV5-1; D: TRBD1; DNA: TGCGCCAGCAGCTTGGCTTTCAGGGGGATGGCTAACTATGGCTACACCTTC; CDR3: CASSLAFRGMANYGYTF
size: -; J: TRBJ2-7; V: TRBV19; D: TRBD2; DNA: TGTGCCAGTAGTACCTCCTTAGCGGGGGGCTCCTACGAGCAGTACTTC; CDR3: CASSTSLAGGSYEQYF
size: once; J: TRBJ2-1; V: TRBV11-1; D: -; DNA: TGTGCCAGCAGCCTTGGGGCCAATGAGCAGTTCTTC; CDR3: CASSLGANEQFF
size: -; J: TRBJ1-1; V: TRBV5-5; D: TRBD1; DNA: TGTGCCAGCAGCTTGGGCGGGACAGGAGCAATTGAAGCTTTCTTT; CDR3: CASSLGGTGAIEAFF
size: -; J: TRBJ2-7; V: TRBV11-2; D: -; DNA: TGTGCCAGCAGCTTACGGCAGGGCAGCTCCTACGAGCAGTACTTC; CDR3: CASSLRQGSSYEQYF